Below are 13 T cell receptor beta chains sequenced from a single sample in a study of breast tumors, draining lymph nodes, adjacent tissues. TCRdb recomputed calls from the multiplex PCR reads with MiXCR, one row per CDR3 protein. The sample gives 150,000 to 200,000 distinct CDR3 sequences, around a third of which show up once; 3.5% to 4.5% is in the top ten. Axillary draining lymph nodes of breast cancer patients supplied the node samples. The material sequenced was axillary lymph node tissue. The receptor set was obtained from a female donor with breast cancer. Some clones in this sample may be carry-over from other donors' samples.

Details on this clonotype: This may arise from a read error, as a much more abundant clone is one base away. V gene TRBV6-6 combines with J gene TRBJ1-2; D possibly corresponds to TRBD1 (5 bases). With 5 bases removed from V and 2 bases from J, the gap between germline ends came to 15 bases. Germline V lookup: CDR1 MNHNY, CDR2 SVGAGI (reference sequence). The CDR3 runs 15 residues. The CDR3 is CASSHPEQANYGYTF. CDR3 nucleotide sequence: TGTGCCAGCAGTCACCCGGAACAGGCGAACTATGGCTACACCTTC.

This clonotype showed up many times. This chain connects TRBV4-1 to TRBJ1-5; 8 bases fit TRBD1. CDR1 MGHRA and CDR2 YSYEKL come from the germline V gene. This CDR3 region has 14 residues. Unmatched junction bases numbered 4, after V lost 1 base and J lost 8 bases. CDR3 nucleotides: TGCGCCAGCAGCCAAGGGGACAGGCGGGAGCCCCAGCATTTT. It is translated as CASSQGDRREPQHF.

This clonotype has more than one count but fewer than ten. The chain recombines TRBV19 with TRBJ1-1, with D perhaps TRBD1 (6 bases). This CDR3 region has 16 residues. The germline CDR1 and CDR2 sequences are LNHDA and SQIVND (reference sequence). Trimming removed 3 bases from V and 0 bases from J, with 14 bases in between. The CDR3: CASSIALQGLNTEAFF. CDR3 nucleotide sequence: TGTGCCAGTAGTATTGCTCTGCAGGGGTTGAACACTGAAGCTTTCTTT. Using reference TRBV19 and TRBJ1-1 for the parts outside the CDR3, the full variable domain is DGGITQSPKYLFRKEGQNVTLSCEQNLNHDAMYWYRQDPGQGLRLIYYSQIVNDFQKGDIAEGYSVSREKKESFPLTVTSAQKNPTAFYLCASSIALQGLNTEAFFGQGTRLTVV.

This clonotype showed up many times. An end of the junction does not agree with germline; a read error may underlie this. The chain uses TRBV12-3 or TRBV12-4 and TRBJ1-6; 9 bases match TRBD1. The CDR3 is made up of 12 amino acids. The CDR3 region is CASRSTGGFPSF. Here the CDR3 DNA reads TGTGCCAGCAGGTCGACAGGGGGATTCCCCTCCTTT.

This clonotype was seen at least ten times. This chain uses TRBV12-3 or TRBV12-4 with TRBJ2-5; D possibly matches TRBD1 or TRBD2 (5 bases each). This CDR3 spans 16 amino acids. Between the trimmed V and J ends, which lost 8 bases and 5 bases, there was a span of 24 bases. CDR3 nucleotides: TGTGCCAGCCTGAGTTTAGATGAGGGGATGGGGGAGACCCAGTACTTC. This codes for CASLSLDEGMGETQYF.

This clonotype appeared many times. The rearrangement links TRBV18 to TRBJ2-2; D not resolved. This CDR3 has 14 amino acids. Germline-derived CDR1 and CDR2 are KGHSH and LQKENI. The germline V and J ends were trimmed by 5 bases and 3 bases, with 10 bases remaining between them. The CDR3 DNA reads as TGTGCCAGCTCATCGCCCTATGACACCGGGGAGCTGTTTTTT. Its translation: CASSSPYDTGELFF. Complete variable domain (other parts from reference TRBV18 and TRBJ2-2): NAGVMQNPRHLVRRRGQEARLRCSPMKGHSHVYWYRQLPEEGLKFMVYLQKENIIDESGMPKERFSAEFPKEGPSILRIQQVVRGDSAAYFCASSSPYDTGELFFGEGSRLTVL.

The count of this clonotype is one. V usage is TRBV25-1 and J usage is TRBJ2-5; possibly TRBD1 or TRBD2 for D (5 bases each). The germline V and J ends were trimmed by 5 bases and 0 bases, with 7 bases remaining between them. This CDR3 is 13 amino acids long. Per germline, CDR1 MGHDK and CDR2 SYGVNS. The CDR3 here is CASSWGYQETQYF. The CDR3 region has the DNA TGTGCCAGCAGTTGGGGGTACCAAGAGACCCAGTACTTC.

A few counts support this clonotype. The rearrangement joins TRBV24-1 to TRBJ1-2; maybe TRBD1 (5 bases). There are 12 residues in the CDR3. Trimming shortened V by 7 bases and J by 2 bases, and 7 bases separated the two germline ends. The germline V gene has CDR1 KGHDR and CDR2 SFDVKD. CDR3 DNA: TGTGCCACCAGCGACAGCAACTATGGCTACACCTTC. It is translated as CATSDSNYGYTF.

This clonotype has more than one count but fewer than ten. The rearrangement links TRBV6-2 or TRBV6-3 to TRBJ1-3, with D unclear. With 6 bases removed from V and 4 bases from J, the gap between germline ends came to 4 bases. The CDR3 covers 11 residues. Germline V CDR1 and CDR2: MNHEY, SVGEGT. The CDR3 nucleotides are TGTGCCAGCAGATACGGAAACACCATATATTTT. The encoded protein is CASRYGNTIYF.

This clonotype has a count of ten or more. One end of the junction does not line up with germline, which may come from a read error. The chain carries TRBV9 and TRBJ2-5; D gene uncertain. Germline CDR1 is SGDLS and CDR2 is YYNGEE. The CDR3 is 14 residues long. Here the CDR3 reads CASSPRPSQETQSF. The CDR3 coding sequence is TGTGCCAGCAGCCCGAGGCCCAGTCAAGAGACCCAGTCCTTC.

This clonotype was seen at least ten times. The chain recombines TRBV7-9 with TRBJ2-3; weak D call: TRBD1 (6 bases). V was cut by 5 bases and J by 0 bases, with 12 bases left in between. Germline values: CDR1 SEHNR, CDR2 FQNEAQ (reference sequence). This CDR3 is 15 amino acids long. CDR3 nucleotide sequence: TGTGCCAGCAGCAGGGACATCCTTAGCACAGATACGCAGTATTTT. Translated: CASSRDILSTDTQYF. The full variable domain, its missing parts supplied by reference TRBV7-9 and TRBJ2-3, is DTGVSQNPRHKITKRGQNVTFRCDPISEHNRLYWYRQTLGQGPEFLTYFQNEAQLEKSRLLSDRFSAERPKGSFSTLEIQRTEQGDSAMYLCASSRDILSTDTQYFGPGTRLTVL.

The V gene is TRBV6-5, the J gene TRBJ1-2; 7 nucleotides align to TRBD1. The trim removed 0 bases at V and 4 bases at J, leaving 14 bases unmatched. The CDR3 is 18 amino acids. Germline V gene sequence: CDR1 MNHEY, CDR2 SVGAGI. CDR3 sequence reads: CASSYSWRGPSRVYGYTF. DNA for the CDR3: TGTGCCAGCAGTTACTCGTGGAGGGGGCCGTCTCGTGTCTATGGCTACACCTTC.

The chain uses TRBV12-3 or TRBV12-4 and TRBJ1-6; D may be TRBD1 (6 bases). The V end was cut by 2 bases, the J end by 10 bases, with 12 bases between. This CDR3 region has 14 residues. CDR3 region: CASSLNRVGSPLHF. CDR3 nucleotides: TGTGCCAGCAGTTTAAACAGGGTCGGGTCACCCCTCCACTTT.